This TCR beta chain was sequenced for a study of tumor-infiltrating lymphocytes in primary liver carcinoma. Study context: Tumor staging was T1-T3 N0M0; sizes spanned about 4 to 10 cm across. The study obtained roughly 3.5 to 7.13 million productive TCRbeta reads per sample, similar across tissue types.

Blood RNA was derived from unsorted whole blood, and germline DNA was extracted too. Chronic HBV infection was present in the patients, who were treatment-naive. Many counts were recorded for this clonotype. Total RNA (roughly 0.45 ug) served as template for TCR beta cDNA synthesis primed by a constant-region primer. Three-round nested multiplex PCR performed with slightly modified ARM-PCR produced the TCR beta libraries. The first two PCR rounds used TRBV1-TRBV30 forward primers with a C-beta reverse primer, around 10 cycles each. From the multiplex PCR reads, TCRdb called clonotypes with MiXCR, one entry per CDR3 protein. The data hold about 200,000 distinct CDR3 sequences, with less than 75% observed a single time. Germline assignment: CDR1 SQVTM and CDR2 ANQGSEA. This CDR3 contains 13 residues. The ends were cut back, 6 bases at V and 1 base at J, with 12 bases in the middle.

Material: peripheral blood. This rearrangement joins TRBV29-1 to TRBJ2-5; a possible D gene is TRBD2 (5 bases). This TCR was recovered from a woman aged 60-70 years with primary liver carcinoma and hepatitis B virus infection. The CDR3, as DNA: TGCAGCGTGTCGGACGGAGGCCAAGAGACCCAGTACTTC. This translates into CSVSDGGQETQYF. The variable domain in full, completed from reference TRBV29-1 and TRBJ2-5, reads SAVISQKPSRDICQRGTSLTIQCQVDSQVTMMFWYRQQPGQSLTLIATANQGSEATYESGFVIDKFPISRPNLTFSTLTVSNMSPEDSSIYLCSVSDGGQETQYFGPGTRLLVL.